This T cell receptor beta chain is from a study of CD8+CD57+ T cells in acquired aplastic anemia. Background on the study: Mean yield of DNA from sorted CD4+ and CD8+ cells was approximately 3 ug.

The TCR beta profiling, which covered VDJ combination and CDR3 sequence, was carried out using genomic DNA as the template. Via MiXCR, TCRdb re-called the reads, giving one row per CDR3 protein. In the table there are approximately 190,000 distinct CDR3 sequences, 64% of which are singletons. In the case of this clonotype: Its matching antigen is unknown.

Whole-study findings and limits: Patients showed no significant difference from controls in CD8+ Simpson's diversity.

The receptor comes from a human donor with severe aplastic anemia or a healthy control (not recorded which). Sequenced: sorted CD4+, CD8+, or CD8+CD57+ T cells (not recorded which) from PBMCs.

Here the CDR3 DNA reads TGTGCCAGCAGCGGGATGGACAGGAACTATGGCTACACCTTC. Encoded protein: CASSGMDRNYGYTF. V and J are TRBV2 and TRBJ1-2; the match to TRBD1 covers 7 bases. This CDR3 comprises 14 residues. CDR1 and CDR2 from the germline V gene are SNHLY and FYNNEI. Trimming at V came to 6 bases and at J to 2 bases, leaving 6 bases not matched to a gene. The variable domain in full, with the rest retrieved from reference TRBV2 and TRBJ1-2, is EPEVTQTPSHQVTQMGQEVILRCVPISNHLYFYWYRQILGQKVEFLVSFYNNEISEKSEIFDDQFSVERPDGSNFTLKIRSTKLEDSAMYFCASSGMDRNYGYTFGSGTRLTVV.